The clone carrying this TCR beta chain was observed a few times. V lost 6 bases, J lost 1 base, and 9 bases stayed unmatched. In germline, CDR1 is SNHLY, CDR2 FYNNEI. CDR3 length: 17 residues. The data originate from a study of blood T cells in healthy people across ages. It was with a sample-barcoded 5' primer and a J-beta primer mix that a second PCR of roughly 7 to 12 cycles was run. Each CDR3 protein is one row after TCRdb ran MiXCR on the 5' RACE reads. The table records some 1.7 million distinct CDR3 sequences, 28% of them present only once. The sequence derives from a woman between 25 and 40 years old in good health. V usage is TRBV2 and J usage is TRBJ2-1, with 10 bases lining up with TRBD1. Sequencing was performed on blood. CDR3 nucleotides: TGTGCCAGCAGCGGCAGACAGGGGGCCGCGTCCTACAATGAGCAGTTCTTC. Translated: CASSGRQGAASYNEQFF.